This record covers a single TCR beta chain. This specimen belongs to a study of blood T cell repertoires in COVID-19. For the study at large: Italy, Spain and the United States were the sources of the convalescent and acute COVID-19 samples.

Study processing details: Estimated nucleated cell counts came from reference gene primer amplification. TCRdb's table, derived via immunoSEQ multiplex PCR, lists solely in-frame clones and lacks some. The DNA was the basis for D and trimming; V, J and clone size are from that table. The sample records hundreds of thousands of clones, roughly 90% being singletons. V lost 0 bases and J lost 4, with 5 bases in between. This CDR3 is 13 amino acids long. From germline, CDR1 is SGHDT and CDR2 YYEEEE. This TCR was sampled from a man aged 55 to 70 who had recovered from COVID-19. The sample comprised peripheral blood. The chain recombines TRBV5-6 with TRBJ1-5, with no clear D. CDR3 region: CASSLGLNQPQHF. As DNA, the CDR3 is TGTGCCAGCAGCTTGGGTCTTAATCAGCCCCAGCATTTT.